These T cell receptor beta chains were read from a single sample in a study of blood T cells in healthy people across ages. TCRdb ran MiXCR on the 5' RACE reads and lists one entry per CDR3 protein. The table has about a million distinct CDR3 sequences, just over 50% seen once. Sequencing was done on a sample of blood. The origin of the receptors is a woman aged 55-70 years in good health. Both conserved end residues are part of each CDR3. The D gene is left open where the match is weak. Rows give clone size only sometimes, using once, few, many, or a class for an expanded clone.

d_gene: NA; abundance: NA; v_gene: TRBV2; j_gene: TRBJ2-1; CDR3aa: CATFSSSYNEQFF; CDR3nt: TGTGCCACATTCAGTTCCTCCTACAATGAGCAGTTCTTC
d_gene: NA; abundance: many; v_gene: TRBV3-1; j_gene: TRBJ2-7; CDR3aa: CASSQGVGPYEQYF; CDR3nt: TGTGCCAGCAGCCAAGGCGTGGGCCCATACGAGCAGTACTTC
d_gene: NA; abundance: NA; v_gene: TRBV30; j_gene: TRBJ1-5; CDR3aa: CAWSVWGGNQPQHF; CDR3nt: TGTGCCTGGAGTGTATGGGGAGGCAATCAGCCCCAGCATTTT
d_gene: TRBD1; abundance: NA; v_gene: TRBV6-5; j_gene: TRBJ1-2; CDR3aa: CASRRQGTNYGYTF; CDR3nt: TGTGCCAGCAGGCGACAGGGGACAAACTATGGCTACACCTTC
d_gene: NA; abundance: NA; v_gene: TRBV7-2; j_gene: TRBJ2-6; CDR3aa: CASSLRWGGGANVLTF; CDR3nt: TGTGCCAGCAGCTTGAGGTGGGGCGGTGGGGCCAACGTCCTGACTTTC
d_gene: TRBD1; abundance: NA; v_gene: TRBV6-6; j_gene: TRBJ1-6; CDR3aa: CASSYADRAVSPPHF; CDR3nt: TGTGCCAGCAGTTACGCGGACAGGGCCGTCTCACCCCCCCACTTT
d_gene: NA; abundance: NA; v_gene: TRBV9; j_gene: TRBJ2-7; CDR3aa: CASSHYTTSYNEQYF; CDR3nt: TGTGCCAGCAGCCATTATACGACCTCCTACAATGAGCAGTACTTC
d_gene: NA; abundance: NA; v_gene: TRBV14; j_gene: TRBJ2-7; CDR3aa: CASSQDWASGLYEQYF; CDR3nt: TGTGCCAGCAGCCAAGATTGGGCTAGTGGTCTCTACGAGCAGTACTTC
d_gene: TRBD1; abundance: NA; v_gene: TRBV27; j_gene: TRBJ1-5; CDR3aa: CASSPGTGYGNSNQPQHF; CDR3nt: TGTGCCAGCAGTCCGGGGACAGGGTACGGTAATAGCAATCAGCCCCAGCATTTT
d_gene: TRBD2; abundance: NA; v_gene: TRBV28; j_gene: TRBJ2-7; CDR3aa: CASAGDQLYEQYF; CDR3nt: TGTGCCAGCGCGGGAGACCAGCTCTACGAGCAGTACTTC
d_gene: TRBD2; abundance: few; v_gene: TRBV20-1; j_gene: TRBJ2-7; CDR3aa: CSAPAAAGVEQYF; CDR3nt: TGCAGTGCTCCCGCGGCAGCGGGAGTCGAGCAGTACTTC
d_gene: NA; abundance: NA; v_gene: TRBV4-1; j_gene: TRBJ2-1; CDR3aa: CASSQSPPGLVGYNEQFF; CDR3nt: TGCGCCAGCAGCCAAAGCCCCCCCGGGTTAGTGGGGTACAATGAGCAGTTCTTC
d_gene: NA; abundance: few; v_gene: TRBV6-2/TRBV6-3; j_gene: TRBJ1-2; CDR3aa: CASRRQGINYGYTF; CDR3nt: TGTGCCAGCAGGCGCCAGGGGATTAACTATGGCTACACCTTC
d_gene: TRBD2; abundance: NA; v_gene: TRBV7-8; j_gene: TRBJ2-3; CDR3aa: CASSLGGTSGTDTQYF; CDR3nt: TGTGCCAGCAGCTTAGGGGGGACTAGCGGCACAGATACGCAGTATTTT
d_gene: TRBD1; abundance: few; v_gene: TRBV20-1; j_gene: TRBJ1-4; CDR3aa: CSARPLDRAPKLFF; CDR3nt: TGCAGTGCTAGACCGCTTGACAGGGCCCCAAAACTGTTTTTT
d_gene: NA; abundance: NA; v_gene: TRBV6-2/TRBV6-3; j_gene: TRBJ2-1; CDR3aa: CASRAVGRNEQFF; CDR3nt: TGTGCCAGCAGGGCTGTGGGAAGGAACGAGCAGTTCTTC
d_gene: NA; abundance: many; v_gene: TRBV11-2; j_gene: TRBJ2-2; CDR3aa: CASSLDYYPGGELFF; CDR3nt: TGTGCCAGCAGCTTAGATTACTATCCTGGCGGGGAGCTGTTTTTT
d_gene: NA; abundance: NA; v_gene: TRBV4-2; j_gene: TRBJ1-6; CDR3aa: CASSQMPGRSSYNSPLHF; CDR3nt: TGTGCCAGCAGCCAAATGCCAGGGAGGAGCTCCTATAATTCACCCCTCCACTTT
d_gene: TRBD2; abundance: few; v_gene: TRBV29-1; j_gene: TRBJ2-1; CDR3aa: CSVLSGLAGNEQFF; CDR3nt: TGCAGCGTTCTATCGGGACTAGCGGGAAATGAGCAGTTCTTC
d_gene: NA; abundance: few; v_gene: TRBV4-3; j_gene: TRBJ2-5; CDR3aa: CASSPGVGQETQYF; CDR3nt: TGCGCCAGCAGCCCCGGGGTCGGACAAGAGACCCAGTACTTC
d_gene: TRBD1; abundance: NA; v_gene: TRBV6-5; j_gene: TRBJ1-1; CDR3aa: CASLDRVGTEAFF; CDR3nt: TGTGCCAGCCTGGACAGGGTGGGGACTGAAGCTTTCTTT
d_gene: NA; abundance: few; v_gene: TRBV4-1; j_gene: TRBJ2-7; CDR3aa: CASSQGPAFREQYF; CDR3nt: TGCGCCAGCAGCCAAGGGCCCGCTTTCAGGGAGCAGTACTTC
d_gene: NA; abundance: few; v_gene: TRBV6-2/TRBV6-3; j_gene: TRBJ2-7; CDR3aa: CASRDSPYEQYF; CDR3nt: TGTGCCAGCAGAGACAGCCCCTACGAGCAGTACTTC
d_gene: NA; abundance: many; v_gene: TRBV29-1; j_gene: TRBJ2-3; CDR3aa: CSADRGDTQYF; CDR3nt: TGCAGCGCTGATCGCGGAGATACGCAGTATTTT